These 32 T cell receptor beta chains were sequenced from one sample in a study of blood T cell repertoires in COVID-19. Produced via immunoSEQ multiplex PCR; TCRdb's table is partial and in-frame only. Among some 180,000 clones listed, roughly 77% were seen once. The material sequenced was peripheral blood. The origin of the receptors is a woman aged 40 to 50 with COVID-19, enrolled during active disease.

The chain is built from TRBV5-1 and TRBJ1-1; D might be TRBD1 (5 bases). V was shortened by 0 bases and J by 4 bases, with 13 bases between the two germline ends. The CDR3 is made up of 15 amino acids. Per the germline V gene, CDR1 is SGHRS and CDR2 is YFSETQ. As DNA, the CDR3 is TGCGCCAGCAGCTTGGCCGGAAGGGGAACCACTGAAGCTTTCTTT. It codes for CASSLAGRGTTEAFF.

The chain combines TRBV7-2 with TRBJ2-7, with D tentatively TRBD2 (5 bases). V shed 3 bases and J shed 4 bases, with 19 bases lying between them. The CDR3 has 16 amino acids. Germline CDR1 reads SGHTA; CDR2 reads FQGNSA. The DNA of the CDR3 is TGTGCCAGCAGCTTGGGGAGTAGGCAGTCGATATACGAGCAGTACTTC. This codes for CASSLGSRQSIYEQYF.

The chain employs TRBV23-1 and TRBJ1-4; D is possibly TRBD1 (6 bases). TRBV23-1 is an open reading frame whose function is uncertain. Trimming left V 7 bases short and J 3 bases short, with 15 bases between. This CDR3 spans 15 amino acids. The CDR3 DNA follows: TGCGCCAGCATTACAGACAGGAGATCTAATGAAAAACTGTTTTTT. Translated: CASITDRRSNEKLFF.

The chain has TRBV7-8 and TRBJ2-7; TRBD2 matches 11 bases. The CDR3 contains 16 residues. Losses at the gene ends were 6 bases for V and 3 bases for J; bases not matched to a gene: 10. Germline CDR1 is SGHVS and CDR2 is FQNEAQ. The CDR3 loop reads CASSSSASGRNYEQYF. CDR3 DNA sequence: TGTGCCAGCAGTTCATCAGCTAGCGGGAGGAACTACGAGCAGTACTTC.

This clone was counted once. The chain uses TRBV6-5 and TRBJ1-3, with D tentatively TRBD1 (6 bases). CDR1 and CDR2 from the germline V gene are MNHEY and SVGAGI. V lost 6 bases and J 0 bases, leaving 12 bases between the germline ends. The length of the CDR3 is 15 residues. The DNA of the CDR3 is TGTGCCAGCAGAGCTACAGGGATCTCTGGAAACACCATATATTTT. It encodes CASRATGISGNTIYF.

The CDR3 DNA sequence: TGTGCCAGTAGAAGTGCGGTCGGTGAGAACACTGAAGCTTTCTTT. Its translation: CASRSAVGENTEAFF. The chain joins TRBV19 to TRBJ1-1; no clear D. The CDR3 is 15 residues long. Trimming took off 6 bases at V and 1 base at J, with 15 bases between the two ends. Germline CDR1 is LNHDA and CDR2 is SQIVND (reference sequence).

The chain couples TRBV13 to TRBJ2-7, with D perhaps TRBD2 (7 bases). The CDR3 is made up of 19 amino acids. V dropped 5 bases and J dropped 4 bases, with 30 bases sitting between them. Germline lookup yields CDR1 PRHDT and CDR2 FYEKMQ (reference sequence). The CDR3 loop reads CASSGAFLQGGDGEYEQYF. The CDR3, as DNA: TGTGCCAGCAGCGGCGCTTTTCTACAGGGAGGGGACGGGGAGTACGAGCAGTACTTC. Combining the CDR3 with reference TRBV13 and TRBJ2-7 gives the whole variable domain AAGVIQSPRHLIKEKRETATLKCYPIPRHDTVYWYQQGPGQDPQFLISFYEKMQSDKGSIPDRFSAQQFSDYHSELNMSSLELGDSALYFCASSGAFLQGGDGEYEQYFGPGTRLTVT.

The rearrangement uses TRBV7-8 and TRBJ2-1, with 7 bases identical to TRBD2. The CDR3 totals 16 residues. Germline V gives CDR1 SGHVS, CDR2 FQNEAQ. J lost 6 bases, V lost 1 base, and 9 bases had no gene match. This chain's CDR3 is CASSLVGGSRFNEQFF. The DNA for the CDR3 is TGTGCCAGCAGCTTAGTCGGGGGGTCCAGGTTCAATGAGCAGTTCTTC.

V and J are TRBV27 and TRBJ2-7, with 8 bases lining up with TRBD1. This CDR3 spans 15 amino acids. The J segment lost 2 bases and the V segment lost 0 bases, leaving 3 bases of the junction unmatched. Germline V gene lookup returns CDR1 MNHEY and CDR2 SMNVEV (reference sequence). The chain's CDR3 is CASSLSNRGTYEQYF. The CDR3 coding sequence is TGTGCCAGCAGTTTATCTAACAGGGGGACCTACGAGCAGTACTTC.

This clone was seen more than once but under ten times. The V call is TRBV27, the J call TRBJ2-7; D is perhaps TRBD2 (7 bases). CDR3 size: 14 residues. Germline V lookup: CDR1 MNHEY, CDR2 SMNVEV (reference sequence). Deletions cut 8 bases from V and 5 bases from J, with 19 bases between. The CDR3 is CASCPGGLVHEQYF. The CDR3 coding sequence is TGTGCCAGCTGTCCGGGGGGCCTCGTCCACGAGCAGTACTTC.

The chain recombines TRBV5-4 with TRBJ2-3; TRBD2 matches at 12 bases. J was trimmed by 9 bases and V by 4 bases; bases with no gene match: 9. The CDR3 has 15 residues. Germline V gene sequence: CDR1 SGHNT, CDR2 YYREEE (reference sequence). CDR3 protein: CASSLRTSGARTQYF. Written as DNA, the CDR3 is TGTGCCAGCAGCCTAAGGACTAGCGGGGCGCGGACGCAGTATTTT. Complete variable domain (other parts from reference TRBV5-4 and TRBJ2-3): ETGVTQSPTHLIKTRGQQVTLRCSSQSGHNTVSWYQQALGQGPQFIFQYYREEENGRGNFPPRFSGLQFPNYSSELNVNALELDDSALYLCASSLRTSGARTQYFGPGTRLTVL.

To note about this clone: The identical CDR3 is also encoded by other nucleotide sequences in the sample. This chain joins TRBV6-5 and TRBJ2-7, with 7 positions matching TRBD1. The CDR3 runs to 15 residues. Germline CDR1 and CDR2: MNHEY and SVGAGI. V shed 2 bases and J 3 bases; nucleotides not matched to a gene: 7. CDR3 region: CASSYLAGGNYEQYF. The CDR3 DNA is TGTGCCAGCAGTTACCTGGCAGGGGGTAACTACGAGCAGTACTTC.

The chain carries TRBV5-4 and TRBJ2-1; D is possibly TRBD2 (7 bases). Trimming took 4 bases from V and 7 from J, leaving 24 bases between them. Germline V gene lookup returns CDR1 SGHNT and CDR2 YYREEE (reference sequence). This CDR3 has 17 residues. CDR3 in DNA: TGTGCCAGCAGCCCCGAGGGGGGGCCGATTTCGGGGAATGAGCAGTTCTTC. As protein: CASSPEGGPISGNEQFF.

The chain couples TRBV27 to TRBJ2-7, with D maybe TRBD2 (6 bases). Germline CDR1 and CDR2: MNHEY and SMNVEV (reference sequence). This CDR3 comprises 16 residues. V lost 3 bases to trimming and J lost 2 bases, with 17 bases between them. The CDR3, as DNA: TGTGCCAGCAGTTTCTCTTCCCTCCCTAGCGCCTACGAGCAGTACTTC. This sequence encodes CASSFSSLPSAYEQYF.

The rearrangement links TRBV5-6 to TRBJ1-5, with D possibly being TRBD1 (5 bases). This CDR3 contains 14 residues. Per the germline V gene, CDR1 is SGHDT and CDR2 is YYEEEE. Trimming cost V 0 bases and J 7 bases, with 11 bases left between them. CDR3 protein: CASSLVGEGQPQHF. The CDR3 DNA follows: TGTGCCAGCAGCTTGGTAGGGGAGGGACAGCCCCAGCATTTT.

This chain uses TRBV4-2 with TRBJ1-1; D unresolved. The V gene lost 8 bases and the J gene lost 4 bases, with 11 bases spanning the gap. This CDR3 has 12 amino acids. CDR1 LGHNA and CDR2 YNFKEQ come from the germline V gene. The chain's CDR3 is CASGVAGTEAFF. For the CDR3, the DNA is TGTGCCAGCGGCGTCGCGGGCACTGAAGCTTTCTTT.

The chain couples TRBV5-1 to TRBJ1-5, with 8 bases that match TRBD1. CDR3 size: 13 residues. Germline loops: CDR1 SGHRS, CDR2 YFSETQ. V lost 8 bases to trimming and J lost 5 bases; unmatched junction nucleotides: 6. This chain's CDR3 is CASRQGIDQPQHF. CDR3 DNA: TGCGCCAGTCGACAGGGGATCGATCAGCCCCAGCATTTT.

The CDR3 sequence is CASSFGQGARATNEKLFF. CDR3 sequence (DNA): TGTGCCAGCAGCTTTGGACAGGGGGCGAGGGCAACTAATGAAAAACTGTTTTTT. The genes are TRBV7-9 and TRBJ1-4; 11 bases agree with TRBD1. V trimming: 3 bases; J trimming: 0 bases; junction bases outside the gene matches: 6. The CDR3 consists of 18 residues. Germline CDR1 and CDR2: SEHNR and FQNEAQ (reference sequence).

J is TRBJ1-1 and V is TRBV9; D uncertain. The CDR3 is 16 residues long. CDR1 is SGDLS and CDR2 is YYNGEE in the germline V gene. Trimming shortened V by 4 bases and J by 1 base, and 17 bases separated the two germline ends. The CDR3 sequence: CASSYGSPEGNTEAFF. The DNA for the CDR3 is TGTGCCAGCAGCTACGGGTCTCCCGAGGGGAACACTGAAGCTTTCTTT.

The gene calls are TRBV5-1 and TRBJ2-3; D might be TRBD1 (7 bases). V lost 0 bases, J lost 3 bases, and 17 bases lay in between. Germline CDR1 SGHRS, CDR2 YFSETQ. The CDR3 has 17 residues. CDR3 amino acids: CASSLGLGGQRTDTQYF. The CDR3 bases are TGCGCCAGCAGCTTGGGATTGGGGGGACAGAGGACAGATACGCAGTATTTT.

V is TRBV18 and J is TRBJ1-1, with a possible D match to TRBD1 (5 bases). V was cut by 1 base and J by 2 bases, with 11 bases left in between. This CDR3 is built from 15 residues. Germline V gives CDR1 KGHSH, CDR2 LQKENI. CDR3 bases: TGTGCCAGCTCACCACGGAGGGGCCAAAACACTGAAGCTTTCTTT. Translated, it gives CASSPRRGQNTEAFF.

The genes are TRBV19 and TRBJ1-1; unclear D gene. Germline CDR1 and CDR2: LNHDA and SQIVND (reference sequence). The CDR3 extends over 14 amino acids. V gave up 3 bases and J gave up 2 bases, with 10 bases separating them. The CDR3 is CASSMREINTEAFF. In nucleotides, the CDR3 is TGTGCCAGTAGTATGAGGGAGATTAACACTGAAGCTTTCTTT.

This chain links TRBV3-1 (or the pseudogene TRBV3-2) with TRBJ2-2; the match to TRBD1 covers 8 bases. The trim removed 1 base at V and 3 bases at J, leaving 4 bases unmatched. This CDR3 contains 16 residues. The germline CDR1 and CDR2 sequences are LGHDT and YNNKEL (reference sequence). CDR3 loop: CASSQVRQGYTGELFF. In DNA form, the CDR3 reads TGTGCCAGCAGCCAAGTGAGACAGGGGTACACCGGGGAGCTGTTTTTT.

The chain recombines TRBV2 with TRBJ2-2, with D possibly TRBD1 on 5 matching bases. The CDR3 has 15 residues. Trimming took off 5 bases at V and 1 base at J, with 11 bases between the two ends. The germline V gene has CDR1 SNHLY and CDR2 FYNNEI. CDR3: CASSLRQMNTGELFF. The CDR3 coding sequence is TGTGCCAGCAGTCTAAGACAGATGAACACCGGGGAGCTGTTTTTT. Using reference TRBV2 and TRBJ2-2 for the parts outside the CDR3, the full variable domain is EPEVTQTPSHQVTQMGQEVILRCVPISNHLYFYWYRQILGQKVEFLVSFYNNEISEKSEIFDDQFSVERPDGSNFTLKIRSTKLEDSAMYFCASSLRQMNTGELFFGEGSRLTVL.

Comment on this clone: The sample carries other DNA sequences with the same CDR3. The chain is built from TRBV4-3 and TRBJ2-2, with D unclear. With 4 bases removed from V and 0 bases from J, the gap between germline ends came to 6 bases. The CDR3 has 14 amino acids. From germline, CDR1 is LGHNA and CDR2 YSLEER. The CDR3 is CASSLIANTGELFF. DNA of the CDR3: TGCGCCAGCAGCCTTATCGCGAACACCGGGGAGCTGTTTTTT.

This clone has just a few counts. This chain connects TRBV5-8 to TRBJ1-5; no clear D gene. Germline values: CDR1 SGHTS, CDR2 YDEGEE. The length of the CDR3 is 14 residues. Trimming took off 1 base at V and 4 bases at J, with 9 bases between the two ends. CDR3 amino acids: CASSLTVANQPQHF. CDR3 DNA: TGTGCCAGCAGCTTGACAGTGGCAAATCAGCCCCAGCATTTT.

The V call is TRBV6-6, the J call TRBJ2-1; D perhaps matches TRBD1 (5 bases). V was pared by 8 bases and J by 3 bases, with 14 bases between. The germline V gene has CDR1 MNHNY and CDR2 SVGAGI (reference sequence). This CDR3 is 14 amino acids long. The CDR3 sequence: CASGGAALYNEQFF. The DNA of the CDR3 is TGTGCCAGCGGTGGGGCGGCTCTCTACAATGAGCAGTTCTTC.

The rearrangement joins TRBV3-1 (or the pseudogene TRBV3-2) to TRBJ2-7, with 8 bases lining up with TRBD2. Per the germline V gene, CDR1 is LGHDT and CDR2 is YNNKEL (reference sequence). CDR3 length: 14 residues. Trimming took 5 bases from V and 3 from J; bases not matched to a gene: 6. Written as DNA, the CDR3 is TGTGCCAGCAGCAGAAGCGGGAGAAACTACGAGCAGTACTTC. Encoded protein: CASSRSGRNYEQYF.

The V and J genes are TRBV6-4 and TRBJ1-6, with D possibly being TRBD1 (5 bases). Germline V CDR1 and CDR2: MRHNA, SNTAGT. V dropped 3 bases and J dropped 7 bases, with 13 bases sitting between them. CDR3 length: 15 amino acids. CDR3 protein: CASSDRTRSNSPLHF. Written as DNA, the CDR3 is TGTGCCAGCAGTGATCGGACAAGATCGAATTCACCCCTCCACTTT.

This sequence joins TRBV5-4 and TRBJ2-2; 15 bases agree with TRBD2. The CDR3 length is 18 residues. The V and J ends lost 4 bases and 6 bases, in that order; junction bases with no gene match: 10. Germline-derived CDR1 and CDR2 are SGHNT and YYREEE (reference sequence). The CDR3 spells CASSPGGLAGGLAGELFF. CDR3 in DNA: TGTGCCAGCAGCCCTGGCGGACTAGCGGGGGGGCTCGCCGGGGAGCTGTTTTTT.

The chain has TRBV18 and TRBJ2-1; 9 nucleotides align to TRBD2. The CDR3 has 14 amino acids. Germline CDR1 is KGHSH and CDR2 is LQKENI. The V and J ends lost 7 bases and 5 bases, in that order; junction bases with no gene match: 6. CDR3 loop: CASCGLARDNEQFF. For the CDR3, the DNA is TGTGCCAGCTGTGGACTAGCGCGAGACAATGAGCAGTTCTTC.

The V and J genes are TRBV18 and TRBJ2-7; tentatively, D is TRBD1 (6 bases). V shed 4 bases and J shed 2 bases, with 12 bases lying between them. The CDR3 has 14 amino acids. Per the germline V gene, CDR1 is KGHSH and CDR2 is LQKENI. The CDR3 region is CASSLRDKTYEQYF. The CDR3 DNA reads TGTGCCAGCTCACTCCGGGACAAGACCTACGAGCAGTACTTC.